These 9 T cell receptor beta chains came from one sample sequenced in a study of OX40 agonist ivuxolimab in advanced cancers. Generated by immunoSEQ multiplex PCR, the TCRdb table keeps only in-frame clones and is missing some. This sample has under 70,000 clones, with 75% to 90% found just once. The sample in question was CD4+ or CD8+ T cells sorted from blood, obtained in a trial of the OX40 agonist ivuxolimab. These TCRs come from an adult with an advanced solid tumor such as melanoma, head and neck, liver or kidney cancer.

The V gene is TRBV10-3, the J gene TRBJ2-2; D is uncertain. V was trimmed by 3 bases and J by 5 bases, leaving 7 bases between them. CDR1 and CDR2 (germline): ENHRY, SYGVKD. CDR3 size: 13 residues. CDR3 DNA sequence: TGTGCCATCAGTGAAGGAAGTACCGGGGAGCTGTTTTTT. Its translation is CAISEGSTGELFF.

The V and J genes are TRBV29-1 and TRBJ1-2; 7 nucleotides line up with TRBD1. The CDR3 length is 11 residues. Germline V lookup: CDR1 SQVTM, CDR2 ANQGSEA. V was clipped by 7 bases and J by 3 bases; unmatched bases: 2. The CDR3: CSEGTDYGYTF. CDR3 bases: TGCAGCGAGGGGACAGACTATGGCTACACCTTC.

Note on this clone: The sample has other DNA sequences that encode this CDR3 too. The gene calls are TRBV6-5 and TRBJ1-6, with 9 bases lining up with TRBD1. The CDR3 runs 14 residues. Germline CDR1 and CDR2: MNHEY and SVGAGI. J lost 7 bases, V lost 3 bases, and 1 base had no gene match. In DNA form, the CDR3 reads TGTGCCAGCAGTTATGGACAGGGGAATTCACCCCTCCACTTT. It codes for CASSYGQGNSPLHF.

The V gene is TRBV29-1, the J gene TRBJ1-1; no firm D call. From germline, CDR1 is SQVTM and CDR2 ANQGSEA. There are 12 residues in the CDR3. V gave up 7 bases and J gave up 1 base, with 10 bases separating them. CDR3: CSADPGNTEAFF. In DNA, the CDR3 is TGCAGCGCCGATCCCGGGAACACTGAAGCTTTCTTT.

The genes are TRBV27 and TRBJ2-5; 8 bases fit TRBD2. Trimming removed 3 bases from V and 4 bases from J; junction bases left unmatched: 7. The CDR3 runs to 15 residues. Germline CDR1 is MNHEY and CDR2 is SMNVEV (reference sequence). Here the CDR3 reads CASSFVPGRAETQYF. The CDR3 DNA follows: TGTGCCAGCAGTTTCGTCCCCGGGAGGGCAGAGACCCAGTACTTC.

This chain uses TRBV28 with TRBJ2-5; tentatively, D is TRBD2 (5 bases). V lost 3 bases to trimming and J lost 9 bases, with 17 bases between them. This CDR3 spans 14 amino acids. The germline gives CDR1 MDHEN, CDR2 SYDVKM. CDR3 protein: CASSFFSGFGAQYF. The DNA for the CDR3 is TGTGCCAGCAGTTTTTTCAGCGGTTTTGGGGCCCAGTACTTC.

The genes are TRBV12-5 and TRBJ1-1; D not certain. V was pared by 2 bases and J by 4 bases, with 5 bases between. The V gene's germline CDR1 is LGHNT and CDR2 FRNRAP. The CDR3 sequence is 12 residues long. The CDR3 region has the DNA TGTGCTAGTGGTTTGTCGGGCACTGAAGCTTTCTTT. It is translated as CASGLSGTEAFF.

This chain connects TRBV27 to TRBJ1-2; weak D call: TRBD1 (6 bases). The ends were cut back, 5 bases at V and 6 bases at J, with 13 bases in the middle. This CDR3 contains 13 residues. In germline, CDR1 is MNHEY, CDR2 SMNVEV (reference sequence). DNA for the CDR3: TGTGCCAGCAGTAGCAGGGGAGGTGATGGCTACACCTTC. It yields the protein CASSSRGGDGYTF.

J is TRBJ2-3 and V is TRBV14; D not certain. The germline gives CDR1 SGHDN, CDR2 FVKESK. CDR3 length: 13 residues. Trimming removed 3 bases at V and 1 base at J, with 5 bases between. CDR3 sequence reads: CASSQWGTDTQYF. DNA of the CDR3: TGTGCCAGCAGCCAGTGGGGCACAGATACGCAGTATTTT.